A selection of T cell receptor beta chains follows, all from one sample in a study of blood T cell repertoires in COVID-19. Measured with immunoSEQ multiplex PCR; TCRdb has only the in-frame clones, and not every one. The data show roughly 40,000 clones, around 79% seen once. The material sequenced was peripheral blood. These receptors were collected from a man aged 70-80 years with acute or convalescent COVID-19. Both conserved end residues are part of each CDR3. A D gene is named only where the DNA matches it firmly. Clone size is stated in some rows and not others, as once, few, many or a class when expanded.

TRBV5-8,NA,TRBJ2-7,13,NA,CASSWGQAYEQYF,TGTGCCAGCAGCTGGGGACAAGCCTACGAGCAGTACTTC
TRBV5-4,NA,TRBJ1-1,14,TRBD1,CASSLVGGLTEAFF,TGTGCCAGCAGCTTGGTAGGGGGCCTGACTGAAGCTTTCTTT
TRBV28,NA,TRBJ1-1,12,NA,CASSFRPGEAFF,TGTGCCAGCAGTTTTCGGCCAGGTGAAGCTTTCTTT
TRBV7-2,NA,TRBJ2-5,15,TRBD1,CASSPRQGARETQYF,TGTGCCAGCAGCCCGAGACAGGGGGCGCGGGAGACCCAGTACTTC
TRBV28,few,TRBJ2-3,15,TRBD1,CASSPGTGSTDTQYF,TGTGCCAGCAGTCCCGGGACAGGGAGCACAGATACGCAGTATTTT
TRBV27,once,TRBJ1-2,16,TRBD1,CASSLRDRGLLYGYTF,TGTGCCAGCAGTTTAAGGGACAGGGGGCTTCTCTATGGCTACACCTTC
TRBV28,NA,TRBJ1-2,14,TRBD1,CASSLGQVTIGYTF,TGTGCCAGCAGTTTAGGACAGGTCACTATTGGCTACACCTTC
TRBV18,once,TRBJ1-5,13,NA,CASSPGSGQPQHF,TGTGCCAGCTCACCAGGGTCGGGTCAGCCCCAGCATTTT
TRBV20-1,few,TRBJ1-5,13,NA,CSASEGGYEPQHF,TGCAGTGCTAGTGAGGGGGGATATGAGCCCCAGCATTTT
TRBV6-2/TRBV6-3,few,TRBJ1-3,17,TRBD1,CASSATRTGRSGNTIYF,TGTGCCAGCAGTGCCACCCGGACAGGACGCTCTGGAAACACCATATATTTT
TRBV28,NA,TRBJ2-7,16,TRBD2,CASRVVLAGEDSRQYF,TGTGCCAGCAGGGTGGTACTAGCGGGAGAGGACTCGAGGCAGTACTTC
TRBV27,NA,TRBJ1-2,13,NA,CASSLSGGIGYTF,TGTGCCAGCAGTTTATCAGGAGGGATCGGCTACACCTTC
TRBV10-3,once,TRBJ1-6,18,NA,CAIRGADRNSSYNSPLHF,TGTGCCATCCGGGGGGCGGACAGAAATAGCTCCTATAATTCACCCCTCCACTTT
TRBV7-2,NA,TRBJ1-2,16,TRBD1,CASSSRTGGDYYGYTF,TGTGCCAGCAGCTCGCGGACAGGGGGCGATTACTATGGCTACACCTTC
TRBV5-8,NA,TRBJ1-4,14,TRBD1,CASRTDRGYEKLFF,TGTGCCAGCAGGACCGACAGGGGATATGAAAAACTGTTTTTT
TRBV7-2,NA,TRBJ2-1,15,TRBD2,CASSLAAGAYNEQFF,TGTGCCAGCAGCTTAGCAGCGGGAGCTTACAATGAGCAGTTCTTC
TRBV9,NA,TRBJ2-3,19,NA,CASSVGVGLEGLATDTQYF,TGTGCCAGCAGCGTAGGAGTTGGACTCGAAGGACTTGCCACAGATACGCAGTATTTT
TRBV28,once,TRBJ2-5,15,TRBD1,CASSLWTGAEETQYF,TGTGCCAGCAGTTTATGGACAGGGGCCGAAGAGACCCAGTACTTC
TRBV19,NA,TRBJ2-3,15,NA,CASTRGQGVTDTQYF,TGTGCCAGTACTAGGGGCCAAGGGGTGACAGATACGCAGTATTTT
TRBV6-6,NA,TRBJ2-7,12,NA,CASSYSPYEQYF,TGTGCCAGCAGTTACAGCCCCTACGAGCAGTACTTC
TRBV5-1,NA,TRBJ2-1,15,TRBD2,CASSVLAGGGNEQFF,TGCGCCAGCAGCGTTTTAGCGGGAGGAGGGAATGAGCAGTTCTTC
TRBV7-7,few,TRBJ1-5,15,TRBD1,CASSLTGGQDQPQHF,TGTGCTAGCAGCCTTACAGGGGGCCAGGATCAGCCCCAGCATTTT
TRBV11-1,NA,TRBJ1-1,12,NA,CASSFVGRTAFF,TGTGCCAGCAGCTTCGTGGGGCGTACAGCTTTCTTT
TRBV14,NA,TRBJ1-3,12,NA,CASSRQGYAIYF,TGTGCCAGCAGCCGTCAGGGGTATGCCATATATTTT
TRBV11-2,NA,TRBJ1-3,13,NA,CASSSTVGNTIYF,TGTGCCAGCAGCTCGACAGTTGGAAACACCATATATTTT
TRBV6-1,NA,TRBJ2-1,14,TRBD2,CASSELAGGNEQFF,TGTGCCAGCAGTGAACTAGCGGGAGGCAATGAGCAGTTCTTC
TRBV14,NA,TRBJ2-5,12,NA,CASSTPSGTQYF,TGTGCCAGCAGCACCCCCTCGGGGACCCAGTACTTC
TRBV6-1,large,TRBJ1-3,16,TRBD1,CASSGQGQGAGNTIYF,TGTGCCAGCAGTGGCCAAGGACAGGGGGCTGGAAACACCATATATTTT
TRBV19,NA,TRBJ1-1,16,TRBD1,CASTTLQGATNTEAFF,TGTGCCAGTACCACACTACAGGGGGCCACGAACACTGAAGCTTTCTTT
TRBV7-3,NA,TRBJ1-5,15,NA,CASSLGTGGNQPQHF,TGTGCCAGCAGCTTAGGGACTGGAGGCAATCAGCCCCAGCATTTT
TRBV5-1,NA,TRBJ2-1,14,TRBD2,CASSLNSGRLEQFF,TGCGCCAGCAGCTTGAACAGCGGGAGACTCGAGCAGTTCTTC
TRBV6-6,NA,TRBJ2-1,15,NA,CASSYLQGDYNEQFF,TGTGCCAGCAGTTATCTCCAGGGCGACTACAATGAGCAGTTCTTC
TRBV7-2,NA,TRBJ2-1,15,TRBD2,CASSYTSGSSNEQFF,TGTGCCAGCAGCTATACTAGCGGGAGTTCGAATGAGCAGTTCTTC
TRBV5-1,NA,TRBJ1-4,14,TRBD1,CASSSRGPGEKLFF,TGCGCCAGCAGCTCGAGGGGGCCCGGGGAAAAACTGTTTTTT
TRBV3-1/TRBV3-2,NA,TRBJ2-7,15,TRBD1,CASSQRGTGANEQYF,TGTGCCAGCAGCCAAAGAGGGACAGGGGCCAACGAGCAGTACTTC
TRBV27,once,TRBJ2-1,16,TRBD2,CASSLRVLAGVYEQFF,TGTGCCAGCAGTTTACGAGTACTAGCGGGAGTTTATGAGCAGTTCTTC
TRBV18,NA,TRBJ2-3,16,NA,CASSPRTATNGDTQYF,TGTGCCAGCTCACCCCGGACAGCCACTAATGGGGATACGCAGTATTTT
TRBV4-1,few,TRBJ1-1,17,TRBD1,CASSQVRAGGILTEAFF,TGCGCCAGCAGCCAAGTGAGGGCAGGGGGGATTTTGACTGAAGCTTTCTTT
TRBV2,NA,TRBJ2-1,15,TRBD2,CASSYLAGGGHEQFF,TGTGCCAGCAGTTATCTAGCGGGAGGTGGTCATGAGCAGTTCTTC
TRBV6-6,NA,TRBJ2-5,12,TRBD1,CASSRGQETQYF,TGTGCCAGCTCCAGGGGGCAAGAGACCCAGTACTTC
TRBV7-3,NA,TRBJ2-5,15,NA,CASSLMGTSQETQYF,TGTGCCAGCAGCTTAATGGGGACTTCACAAGAGACCCAGTACTTC
TRBV3-1/TRBV3-2,NA,TRBJ2-1,14,TRBD2,CASSPTTGLDEQFF,TGTGCCAGCAGCCCGACGACCGGACTAGATGAGCAGTTCTTC
TRBV7-9,NA,TRBJ2-2,14,NA,CASSFTPNTGELFF,TGTGCCAGCAGTTTTACACCGAACACCGGGGAGCTGTTTTTT
TRBV7-2,NA,TRBJ2-2,15,NA,CASSFWGRSTGELFF,TGTGCCAGCAGCTTCTGGGGGAGGAGCACCGGGGAGCTGTTTTTT
TRBV19,NA,TRBJ1-2,15,NA,CASRNAGARFVGYTF,TGTGCCAGTAGGAACGCAGGGGCCCGGTTTGTTGGCTACACCTTC
TRBV18,NA,TRBJ2-7,14,TRBD1,CASSPNGQGRGQYF,TGTGCCAGCTCACCAAATGGACAGGGCCGCGGGCAGTACTTC
TRBV6-5,NA,TRBJ2-1,15,NA,CASSYGQSSYNEQFF,TGTGCCAGCAGTTACGGACAGAGCTCCTACAATGAGCAGTTCTTC
TRBV24-1,NA,TRBJ1-2,16,TRBD1,CATSESGQGALYGYTF,TGTGCCACCAGTGAGTCGGGACAGGGGGCTCTCTATGGCTACACCTTC
TRBV6-5,NA,TRBJ1-1,15,NA,CASSYLGGGNTEAFF,TGTGCCAGCAGTTACCTAGGGGGGGGGAACACTGAAGCTTTCTTT
TRBV7-9,NA,TRBJ2-1,16,TRBD2,CASSILMREDSDEQFF,TGTGCCAGCAGCATCCTTATGCGGGAGGATAGCGATGAGCAGTTCTTC
TRBV28,NA,TRBJ2-7,15,TRBD2,CASSPSSGRAREQYF,TGTGCCAGCAGTCCTTCTAGCGGGAGGGCCCGCGAGCAGTACTTC
TRBV4-1,NA,TRBJ2-7,16,TRBD1,CASSQGTTGGLYEQYF,TGCGCCAGCAGCCAAGGAACGACAGGGGGGTTATACGAGCAGTACTTC
TRBV12-3/TRBV12-4,NA,TRBJ2-5,13,NA,CASSLMERETQYF,TGTGCCAGCAGTTTAATGGAGCGAGAGACCCAGTACTTC
TRBV12-3/TRBV12-4,few,TRBJ1-2,13,NA,CASSPGVRYGYTF,TGTGCCAGCAGCCCGGGGGTAAGGTATGGCTACACCTTC
TRBV3-1/TRBV3-2,NA,TRBJ1-3,18,TRBD1,CASSQDRVGTDSGNTIYF,TGTGCCAGCAGCCAAGATAGGGTCGGGACAGACTCTGGAAACACCATATATTTT